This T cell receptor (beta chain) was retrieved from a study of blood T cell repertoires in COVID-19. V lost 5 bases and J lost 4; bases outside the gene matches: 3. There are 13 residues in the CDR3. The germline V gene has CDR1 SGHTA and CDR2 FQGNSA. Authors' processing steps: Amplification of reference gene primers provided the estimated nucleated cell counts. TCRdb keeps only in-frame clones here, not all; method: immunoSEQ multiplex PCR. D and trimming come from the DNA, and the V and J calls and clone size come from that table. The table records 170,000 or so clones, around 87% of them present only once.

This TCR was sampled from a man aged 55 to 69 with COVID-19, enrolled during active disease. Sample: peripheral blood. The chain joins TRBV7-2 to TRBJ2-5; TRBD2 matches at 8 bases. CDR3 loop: CASSPGLAETQYF. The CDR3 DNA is TGTGCCAGCAGCCCCGGACTAGCAGAGACCCAGTACTTC.